A single sample gave rise to the 26 T cell receptor beta chains below, sequenced in a study of CD8 T cells in Susac syndrome. cDNA came from roughly 0.47 to 1 ug RNA primed by random hexamers. MiXCR was run by TCRdb on the immunoSEQ multiplex PCR reads, yielding one entry per CDR3 protein. This sample carries about 200,000 distinct CDR3 sequences, just under 95% of them seen once, and the ten largest clones take 0.082%. The sequenced material came from CD4+ T cells from PBMCs. These receptor sequences come from a human donor with multiple sclerosis.

This chain uses TRBV3-1 with TRBJ2-7; no clear D. Germline V CDR1 and CDR2: LGHDT, YNNKEL (reference sequence). This CDR3 region has 13 residues. The V and J ends lost 3 bases and 3 bases respectively, with 9 bases between them. The CDR3 region has the DNA TGTGCCAGCAGCCAGGAGAGCGTCTACGAGCAGTACTTC. Residues: CASSQESVYEQYF.

The chain joins TRBV4-2 to TRBJ1-5; TRBD1 aligns across 8 bases. The CDR3 spans 16 residues. Per germline, CDR1 LGHNA and CDR2 YNFKEQ. J lost 7 bases, V lost 2 bases, and 10 bases had no gene match. The CDR3 coding sequence is TGTGCCAGCAGCCAAAGGGACAGGCCTGAGCGGCAGCCCCAGCATTTT. This gives the protein CASSQRDRPERQPQHF.

V usage is TRBV29-1 and J usage is TRBJ2-2; no definite D call. Germline V gene sequence: CDR1 SQVTM, CDR2 ANQGSEA. V lost 5 bases and J lost 1, with 5 bases in between. The CDR3 runs to 12 residues. The CDR3 protein is CSVSRNTGELFF. CDR3 nucleotide sequence: TGCAGCGTTTCCAGGAACACCGGGGAGCTGTTTTTT.

CDR3 residues: CASSAPQTFTDTQYF. CDR3 DNA sequence: TGTGCCAGCAGCGCCCCCCAGACCTTCACAGATACGCAGTATTTT. This rearrangement joins TRBV9 to TRBJ2-3; D gene unclear. The V end lost 3 bases, the J end lost 2 bases, and 13 bases lay between the germline ends. This CDR3 spans 15 amino acids. Per germline, CDR1 SGDLS and CDR2 YYNGEE.

CDR3: CSAAGLYEQYF. In nucleotides, the CDR3 is TGCAGTGCCGCTGGGCTGTACGAGCAGTACTTC. V usage is TRBV20-1 and J usage is TRBJ2-7; D not resolved. Germline CDR1 reads DFQATT; CDR2 reads SNEGSKA (reference sequence). Trimming took 6 bases from V and 4 from J, leaving 10 bases between them. The CDR3 covers 11 residues.

This clonotype has just one count. V is TRBV6-1 and J is TRBJ1-5; D perhaps matches TRBD1 (6 bases). The V end was cut by 7 bases, the J end by 4 bases, with 14 bases between. Germline lookup yields CDR1 MNHNS and CDR2 SASEGT. The CDR3 extends over 14 amino acids. CDR3 DNA: TGTGCCAGCATAGAGGGGGGGGGTAATCAGCCCCAGCATTTT. As protein: CASIEGGGNQPQHF.

This rearrangement joins TRBV27 to TRBJ1-1; 8 positions agree with TRBD1. CDR1 and CDR2 from the germline V gene are MNHEY and SMNVEV (reference sequence). The CDR3 totals 15 residues. Trimming at V came to 5 bases and at J to 7 bases, leaving 12 bases not matched to a gene. The CDR3 coding sequence is TGTGCCAGCAGTAGGACAGGGAGTATCTCTCATGAAGCTTTCTTT. Residues: CASSRTGSISHEAFF.

The V gene is TRBV27, the J gene TRBJ1-2; D not resolved. This CDR3 region has 16 residues. The V gene lost 9 bases and the J gene lost 5 bases, with 25 bases spanning the gap. Germline CDR1 MNHEY, CDR2 SMNVEV (reference sequence). The CDR3 protein is CASRRDVGSGSYGYTF. The CDR3 DNA reads as TGTGCCAGTAGGCGAGACGTCGGATCTGGGTCGTATGGCTACACCTTC.

The chain has TRBV20-1 and TRBJ2-5; TRBD2 aligns across 14 bases. The V segment lost 0 bases and the J segment 7 bases; nucleotides outside the gene matches: 7. Germline CDR1 DFQATT, CDR2 SNEGSKA (reference sequence). This CDR3 region has 16 residues. The CDR3 here is CSARDPGTSGGGTQYF. CDR3 nucleotides: TGCAGTGCTAGAGATCCCGGGACTAGCGGGGGCGGGACCCAGTACTTC.

The sample holds one count of this clonotype. This rearrangement joins TRBV29-1 to TRBJ2-1; no clear D gene. Trimming left V 4 bases short and J 4 bases short, with 5 bases between. Germline CDR1 is SQVTM and CDR2 is ANQGSEA. CDR3 length: 11 residues. CDR3 in DNA: TGCAGCGTTGCAGAGTACAATGAGCAGTTCTTC. This gives the protein CSVAEYNEQFF.

This sequence joins TRBV25-1 and TRBJ2-1; 7 positions match TRBD1. V was clipped by 6 bases and J by 4 bases; unmatched bases: 12. CDR1 is MGHDK and CDR2 is SYGVNS in the germline V gene. The CDR3 spans 16 residues. This CDR3 reads CASRPDPGTEYNEQFF. The CDR3 coding sequence is TGTGCCAGCAGGCCCGATCCCGGGACAGAGTACAATGAGCAGTTCTTC.

The V gene is TRBV30, the J gene TRBJ1-2, with TRBD1 matching over 9 bases. The CDR3 contains 12 residues. The germline CDR1 and CDR2 sequences are GTSNPN and SVGIG (reference sequence). The CDR3 DNA reads TGTGGGGTGACAGGGGGTTGGAGTGGCTACACCTTC. Its translation: CGVTGGWSGYTF. The whole variable domain, filled in from reference TRBV30 and TRBJ1-2, reads SQTIHQWPATLVQPVGSPLSLECTVEGTSNPNLYWYRQAAGRGLQLLFYSVGIGQISSEVPQNLSASRPQDRQFILSSKKLLLSDSGFYLCGVTGGWSGYTFGSGTRLTVV.

This chain uses TRBV29-1 with TRBJ2-7; perhaps TRBD1 as D (6 bases). This CDR3 is built from 11 residues. CDR1 SQVTM and CDR2 ANQGSEA come from the germline V gene. V lost 4 bases and J lost 5, with 9 bases in between. The CDR3 DNA follows: TGCAGCGTTGGGGACACACACGAGCAGTACTTC. The encoded protein is CSVGDTHEQYF.

The chain combines TRBV11-1 with TRBJ2-3, with D uncertain. CDR1 and CDR2 from the germline V gene are SGHAT and FQDESV (reference sequence). Trimming left V 2 bases short and J 6 bases short, with 12 bases between. The CDR3 is 14 residues long. The CDR3 spells CASSLSPRVDTQYF. In DNA form, the CDR3 reads TGTGCCAGCAGCTTATCCCCGCGCGTTGATACGCAGTATTTT.

V usage is TRBV9 and J usage is TRBJ2-3, with no clear D. This CDR3 spans 14 amino acids. Germline V gives CDR1 SGDLS, CDR2 YYNGEE. V lost 0 bases to trimming and J lost 3 bases, with 8 bases between them. The CDR3 is CASSVEAWTDTQYF. The CDR3 region has the DNA TGTGCCAGCAGCGTAGAGGCGTGGACAGATACGCAGTATTTT. Looking up the rest from reference TRBV9 and TRBJ2-3 gives the full variable domain: DSGVTQTPKHLITATGQRVTLRCSPRSGDLSVYWYQQSLDQGLQFLIQYYNGEERAKGNILERFSAQQFPDLHSELNLSSLELGDSALYFCASSVEAWTDTQYFGPGTRLTVL.

The V gene is TRBV6-1, the J gene TRBJ1-2; TRBD1 matches at 8 bases. Germline V gene sequence: CDR1 MNHNS, CDR2 SASEGT. After removal of 8 bases from V and 4 bases from J, the junction contained 6 bases not matched to a gene. The CDR3 runs to 13 residues. The CDR3 sequence: CASLLDRGYGYTF. The CDR3 nucleotides read TGTGCCAGCTTACTAGACAGGGGCTATGGCTACACCTTC.

This rearrangement joins TRBV27 to TRBJ1-6, with TRBD1 as a possible D gene (6 bases). The germline gives CDR1 MNHEY, CDR2 SMNVEV (reference sequence). CDR3 length equals 15 residues. Trimming stripped 2 bases from V and 10 bases from J, with 15 bases between. CDR3 sequence: CASSLTPGVDSPLHF. The CDR3 DNA is TGTGCCAGCAGTTTAACCCCAGGGGTGGACTCACCCCTCCACTTT.

This clonotype was found a few times. The V and J genes are TRBV27 and TRBJ1-1; D is unclear. Between the trimmed V and J ends, which lost 5 bases and 1 base, there was a span of 8 bases. This CDR3 spans 13 amino acids. Germline CDR1 MNHEY, CDR2 SMNVEV (reference sequence). This CDR3 reads CASSIVRNTEAFF. The CDR3 DNA reads TGTGCCAGCAGTATTGTCAGGAACACTGAAGCTTTCTTT.

The rearrangement joins TRBV7-9 to TRBJ2-1; no clear D gene. Germline V gene lookup returns CDR1 SEHNR and CDR2 FQNEAQ (reference sequence). V was shortened by 3 bases and J by 10 bases, with 13 bases between the two germline ends. The CDR3 has 13 amino acids. CDR3 in DNA: TGTGCCAGCAGCTTTGGTGTTAGAGGAGAGCAGTTCTTC. Translated, it gives CASSFGVRGEQFF.

The chain has TRBV27 and TRBJ1-2; TRBD1 matches 8 bases. Per the germline V gene, CDR1 is MNHEY and CDR2 is SMNVEV (reference sequence). Trimming cost V 5 bases and J 8 bases; bases outside gene matches: 13. This CDR3 is built from 15 residues. The CDR3 protein is CASSTADRGYHGYTF. As DNA, the CDR3 is TGTGCCAGCAGTACAGCTGACAGGGGATATCACGGCTACACCTTC.

This chain uses TRBV7-2 with TRBJ2-7; 8 bases are shared with TRBD2. CDR3 length equals 15 residues. Trimming removed 4 bases from V and 2 bases from J; junction bases left unmatched: 7. Germline V gene lookup returns CDR1 SGHTA and CDR2 FQGNSA. The CDR3 bases are TGTGCCAGCAGCTCCTCGGGACTAGGGACCTACGAGCAGTACTTC. It is translated as CASSSSGLGTYEQYF.

This chain connects TRBV5-6 to TRBJ1-1, with a weak D call TRBD1 (6 bases). Germline V CDR1 and CDR2: SGHDT, YYEEEE. CDR3 length equals 13 residues. V lost 6 bases and J lost 7, with 16 bases in between. In DNA form, the CDR3 reads TGTGCCAGCACCGTTTACAGGGCTGATGAAGCTTTCTTT. It codes for CASTVYRADEAFF.

V is TRBV29-1 and J is TRBJ1-2; D is undetermined. The ends were cut back, 3 bases at V and 9 bases at J, with 11 bases in the middle. The CDR3 has 11 amino acids. Germline CDR1 and CDR2: SQVTM and ANQGSEA. The CDR3: CSVESNSRYTF. The CDR3 bases are TGCAGCGTTGAGTCCAACAGTCGCTACACCTTC.

This clonotype was seen once. This chain uses TRBV23-1 with TRBJ2-3; TRBD2 aligns across 12 bases. TRBV23-1 carries the ORF label, with uncertain function. V trimming: 7 bases; J trimming: 4 bases; junction bases outside the gene matches: 6. CDR3 length: 15 amino acids. The CDR3 loop reads CASKGLAGYSDTQYF. CDR3 DNA: TGCGCCAGCAAGGGACTAGCGGGTTATTCAGATACGCAGTATTTT.

The V call is TRBV3-1, the J call TRBJ2-3; 10 positions agree with TRBD2. CDR3 size: 18 residues. CDR1 LGHDT and CDR2 YNNKEL come from the germline V gene (reference sequence). Trimming cost V 1 base and J 1 base; bases outside gene matches: 8. The DNA for the CDR3 is TGTGCCAGCAGCCAAGTAGCGGGGGGAGTAGTCGGCACAGATACGCAGTATTTT. Its protein is CASSQVAGGVVGTDTQYF.

The chain links TRBV3-1 to TRBJ1-1; no definite D call. The CDR3 consists of 13 residues. CDR1 and CDR2 (germline): LGHDT, YNNKEL (reference sequence). Trimming shortened V by 8 bases and J by 0 bases, and 10 bases separated the two germline ends. DNA for the CDR3: TGTGCCAGCGTAGGACTGATGAACACTGAAGCTTTCTTT. Its protein product is CASVGLMNTEAFF.